These 19 T cell receptor beta chains were sequenced from one sample in a study of T-cell reconstitution after alpha-beta-depleted transplantation in children. This sample's TCRbeta library carried unique molecular identifier barcodes. TCRdb passed the PCR reads through MiXCR, listing each CDR3 protein once. The sample has 700,000 to 950,000 distinct CDR3 sequences, less than 20% seen once. This sample comprised PBMCs, mostly from graft donor cells, obtained 360 days after TCRalphabeta/CD19-depleted stem cell transplant. These receptors all stem from a male patient between 10 and 17 years old who had a stem cell transplant for acute lymphoblastic leukemia, so the T cells may come from the graft donor.

This clonotype has ten or more counts. J is TRBJ2-7 and V is TRBV4-2, with TRBD2 identical over 8 bases. The germline V gene has CDR1 LGHNA and CDR2 YNFKEQ. The ends lost 4 bases at V and 4 bases at J; junction bases unmatched: 9. The CDR3 has 15 residues. Here the CDR3 reads CASSRDLAGFYEQYF. As DNA, the CDR3 is TGTGCCAGCAGCCGAGACCTAGCGGGTTTTTACGAGCAGTACTTC.

This clonotype was detected only a few times. The V and J genes are TRBV3-1 and TRBJ2-7, with D possibly being TRBD2 (5 bases). CDR1 and CDR2 from the germline V gene are LGHDT and YNNKEL (reference sequence). V was cut by 3 bases and J by 8 bases, with 20 bases left in between. The CDR3 loop spans 15 amino acids. CDR3 sequence: CASSQQPGSTLQQYF. The CDR3, as DNA: TGTGCCAGCAGCCAGCAACCGGGATCCACCTTACAGCAGTACTTC.

The genes are TRBV9 and TRBJ2-1; tentative D call: TRBD2 (5 bases). V dropped 4 bases and J dropped 2 bases, with 16 bases sitting between them. There are 16 residues in the CDR3. Germline CDR1 reads SGDLS; CDR2 reads YYNGEE. The CDR3 loop is CASSPLASGTYNEQFF. The CDR3 nucleotides read TGTGCCAGCAGCCCTCTAGCCTCGGGAACCTACAATGAGCAGTTCTTC.

This clonotype has just a few counts. The chain is built from TRBV20-1 and TRBJ2-1; a weak D match, TRBD2 (6 bases). From germline, CDR1 is DFQATT and CDR2 SNEGSKA (reference sequence). With 0 bases removed from V and 0 bases from J, the gap between germline ends came to 15 bases. This CDR3 is built from 17 residues. DNA of the CDR3: TGCAGTGCTAGAGACTCCAGACTAGTGCTCTCCTACAATGAGCAGTTCTTC. It encodes CSARDSRLVLSYNEQFF.

This clonotype was found a few times. The CDR3 here is CSVEDQARELEETQYF. DNA of the CDR3: TGCAGCGTTGAAGATCAAGCCAGGGAGTTAGAAGAGACCCAGTACTTC. The V gene is TRBV29-1, the J gene TRBJ2-5, with D perhaps assigned TRBD1 or TRBD2 (5 bases each). The CDR3 has 16 amino acids. Germline CDR1 and CDR2: SQVTM and ANQGSEA. The germline V and J ends were trimmed by 0 bases and 3 bases, with 17 bases remaining between them.

This clonotype was found many times. The V call is TRBV28, the J call TRBJ1-4; D gene uncertain. This CDR3 is built from 16 residues. Trimming cost V 3 bases and J 0 bases, with 11 bases left between them. Germline CDR1 reads MDHEN; CDR2 reads SYDVKM. CDR3: CASSFGETSTNEKLFF. In nucleotides, the CDR3 is TGTGCCAGCAGTTTTGGAGAGACATCAACTAATGAAAAACTGTTTTTT.

The chain recombines TRBV12-3 or TRBV12-4 with TRBJ2-1; 10 bases fit TRBD2. Losses at the gene ends were 10 bases for V and 8 bases for J; bases not matched to a gene: 26. This CDR3 is 19 amino acids long. In nucleotides, the CDR3 is TGTGCCACAGAGGGCTCGATGGGGGGTGAGCTAGCGGGAGCGGATGAGCAGTTCTTC. Residues: CATEGSMGGELAGADEQFF.

The chain combines TRBV9 with TRBJ1-5; D ambiguous. The CDR3 length is 15 residues. The V gene's germline CDR1 is SGDLS and CDR2 YYNGEE. V was trimmed by 4 bases and J by 7 bases, leaving 18 bases between them. The CDR3 bases are TGTGCCAGCAGCCGGACGGGGTGGATCAGGCAGCCCCAGCATTTT. Protein: CASSRTGWIRQPQHF.

There are many counts of this clonotype. Being one base from a much bigger clone, this may be a read error. The V and J genes are TRBV27 and TRBJ2-6; D call uncertain. Germline CDR1 and CDR2: MNHEY and SMNVEV (reference sequence). Between the trimmed V and J ends, which lost 1 base and 3 bases, there was a span of 1 base. The CDR3 runs 13 residues. CDR3 residues: CASSLFGANVLTF. For the CDR3, the DNA is TGTGCCAGCAGTTTATTTGGGGCCAACGTCCTGACTTTC.

V gene TRBV7-8 combines with J gene TRBJ2-3; D is unclear. This CDR3 spans 16 amino acids. V lost 2 bases to trimming and J lost 2 bases, with 14 bases between them. CDR1 is SGHVS and CDR2 is FQNEAQ in the germline V gene. As DNA, the CDR3 is TGTGCCAGCAGCTTAAGGGTCCGGAACTTCACAGATACGCAGTATTTT. It encodes CASSLRVRNFTDTQYF.

The table lists this clonotype with many counts. This chain uses TRBV12-3 or TRBV12-4 with TRBJ1-1, with D uncertain. CDR3 length: 14 amino acids. V was trimmed by 8 bases and J by 3 bases, leaving 16 bases between them. CDR3 nucleotides: TGTGCCAGCCCTTCTCGGGGTTTCGACACTGAAGCTTTCTTT. Protein product: CASPSRGFDTEAFF.

This clonotype was detected a few times. The J gene is TRBJ2-3, the V gene TRBV5-1, with a tentative D call TRBD2 (6 bases). V lost 0 bases, J lost 1 base, and 18 bases lay in between. Germline loops: CDR1 SGHRS, CDR2 YFSETQ. The CDR3 sequence is 18 residues long. CDR3 nucleotide sequence: TGCGCCAGCAGCTTGGGGAGAGGGGCGGGAACCCGCACAGATACGCAGTATTTT. It translates to CASSLGRGAGTRTDTQYF.

The chain joins TRBV5-1 to TRBJ2-7; D uncertain. The CDR3 covers 15 residues. The germline V gene encodes CDR1 SGHRS and CDR2 YFSETQ. V lost 2 bases, J lost 3 bases, and 15 bases lay in between. The CDR3 region has the DNA TGCGCCAGCAGCTTCTTCTCTGACACCAGCTACGAGCAGTACTTC. Its protein is CASSFFSDTSYEQYF.

This chain connects TRBV10-1 to TRBJ2-7; D unclear. V was pared by 6 bases and J by 4 bases, with 13 bases between. Germline CDR1 and CDR2: WNHNN and SYGVQD (reference sequence). This CDR3 has 13 amino acids. The CDR3 here is CASSSRSGYEQYF. CDR3 nucleotide sequence: TGCGCCAGCAGCTCCAGGTCTGGATACGAGCAGTACTTC.

This clonotype was seen a handful of times. The V and J genes are TRBV29-1 and TRBJ2-1, with D perhaps TRBD2 (6 bases). Germline V gene sequence: CDR1 SQVTM, CDR2 ANQGSEA. CDR3 length: 13 residues. V lost 8 bases and J 3 bases, leaving 14 bases between the germline ends. CDR3 region: CSIRAGIYNEQFF. CDR3 coding DNA: TGCAGCATCCGCGCGGGGATCTACAATGAGCAGTTCTTC.

This clonotype was found many times. V and J are TRBV5-1 and TRBJ2-2, with 9 bases identical to TRBD1. The trim removed 3 bases at V and 3 bases at J, leaving 3 bases unmatched. CDR3 size: 15 residues. The germline CDR1 and CDR2 sequences are SGHRS and YFSETQ. The DNA of the CDR3 is TGCGCCAGCAGCTCACAGGGGGCTGACACCGGGGAGCTGTTTTTT. Encoded protein: CASSSQGADTGELFF.

The chain uses TRBV7-6 and TRBJ2-2, with D tentatively TRBD2 (6 bases). The CDR3 length is 15 residues. The V and J ends lost 5 bases and 7 bases respectively, with 17 bases between them. Looked up from germline, CDR1 is SGHVS and CDR2 is FNYEAQ. The CDR3 protein is CASSVQASAGGELFF. The DNA of the CDR3 is TGTGCCAGCAGCGTGCAGGCTAGCGCGGGCGGGGAGCTGTTTTTT.

V gene TRBV20-1 combines with J gene TRBJ1-5; no clear D. CDR3 length: 13 residues. The germline V gene encodes CDR1 DFQATT and CDR2 SNEGSKA (reference sequence). The germline V and J ends were trimmed by 4 bases and 4 bases, with 11 bases remaining between them. The CDR3 coding sequence is TGCAGTGCTATTAAGGCTCGTAATCAGCCCCAGCATTTT. Translation: CSAIKARNQPQHF.

This clonotype was seen more than once but under ten times. The V and J genes are TRBV4-1 and TRBJ2-2; D is undetermined. Germline V CDR1 and CDR2: MGHRA, YSYEKL. The CDR3 runs to 16 residues. Trimming took 4 bases from V and 0 from J, leaving 12 bases between them. CDR3 in amino acids: CASSPFEIANTGELFF. CDR3 DNA: TGCGCCAGCAGCCCCTTCGAGATCGCGAACACCGGGGAGCTGTTTTTT.